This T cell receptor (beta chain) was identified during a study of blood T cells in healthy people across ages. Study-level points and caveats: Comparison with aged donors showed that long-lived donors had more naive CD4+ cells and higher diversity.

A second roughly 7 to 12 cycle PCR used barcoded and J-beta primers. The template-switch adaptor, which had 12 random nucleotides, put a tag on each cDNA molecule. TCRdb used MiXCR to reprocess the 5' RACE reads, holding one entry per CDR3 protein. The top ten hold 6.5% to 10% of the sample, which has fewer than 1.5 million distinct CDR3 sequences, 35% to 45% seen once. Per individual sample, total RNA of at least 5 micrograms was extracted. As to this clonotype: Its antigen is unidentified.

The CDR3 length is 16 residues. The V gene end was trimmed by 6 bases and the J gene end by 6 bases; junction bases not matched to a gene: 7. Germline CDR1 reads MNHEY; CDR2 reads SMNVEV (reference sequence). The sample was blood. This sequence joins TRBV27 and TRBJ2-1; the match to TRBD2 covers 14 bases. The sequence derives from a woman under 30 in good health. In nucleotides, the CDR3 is TGTGCCAGCAGAAAGGGACTAGCGGGAGCGGGCAATGAGCAGTTCTTC. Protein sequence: CASRKGLAGAGNEQFF.